These 10 T cell receptor beta chains came from one sample sequenced in a study of identical twins. TCRdb reprocessed the 5' RACE reads with MiXCR, giving one entry per CDR3 protein. The sample lists under 900,000 distinct CDR3 sequences, 15% to 20% seen once, with around 14% in the top ten. The sample was also linked to a second study, of T cells expressing NK-cell markers.

The sample comprised PBMCs. The receptors originated from a woman aged 18-30 years in good health.

With respect to this clonotype: The junction shows a germline mismatch at one end, possibly a read error. This rearrangement joins TRBV9 to TRBJ2-1; 11 bases agree with TRBD2. CDR1 is SGDLS and CDR2 is YYNGEE in the germline V gene. The CDR3 runs 15 residues. The CDR3 DNA reads as TGTGCCAGCAACGTAGCGGGGGGGTCCTACAATGAGCAGTTCTTC. Amino acid sequence: CASNVAGGSYNEQFF.

The chain joins TRBV23-1 to TRBJ2-7, with TRBD1 identical over 7 bases. TRBV23-1 is an open reading frame whose function is uncertain. The length of the CDR3 is 12 residues. V shed 9 bases, J shed 0 bases, and the junction held 2 bases outside the gene matches. In DNA, the CDR3 is TGCGCCAGGGGGGACAGCTCCTACGAGCAGTACTTC. It is translated as CARGDSSYEQYF.

J is TRBJ1-1 and V is TRBV5-1; no definite D call. Germline V gives CDR1 SGHRS, CDR2 YFSETQ. CDR3 size: 13 residues. V was trimmed by 2 bases and J by 1 base, leaving 6 bases between them. CDR3 sequence reads: CASSFSPNTEAFF. The CDR3 DNA sequence: TGCGCCAGCAGCTTTTCACCGAACACTGAAGCTTTCTTT.

This clonotype has more than one count but fewer than ten. For the CDR3, the DNA is TGCAGTGCTAGAGATCGAACAGGGGCTGGAAACACCATATATTTT. This encodes CSARDRTGAGNTIYF. The V gene is TRBV20-1, the J gene TRBJ1-3, with TRBD1 matching 7 bases. V dropped 0 bases and J dropped 2; count of bases not matched to a gene: 4. The V gene's germline CDR1 is DFQATT and CDR2 SNEGSKA (reference sequence). This CDR3 comprises 15 residues.

This rearrangement joins TRBV5-5 to TRBJ1-1; the D is unclear. V lost 0 bases and J lost 6, with 12 bases in between. The CDR3 runs 14 residues. The germline V gene encodes CDR1 SGHKS and CDR2 YYEKEE (reference sequence). The CDR3 spells CASSLEGTTAEAFF. Here the CDR3 DNA reads TGTGCCAGCAGCTTGGAGGGTACCACGGCTGAAGCTTTCTTT.

This clonotype turned up a few times. The gene calls are TRBV20-1 and TRBJ2-3; D is tentatively TRBD1 or TRBD2 (6 bases each). Trimming shortened V by 3 bases and J by 0 bases, and 19 bases separated the two germline ends. In germline, CDR1 is DFQATT, CDR2 SNEGSKA (reference sequence). There are 17 residues in the CDR3. CDR3 sequence: CSARGALGGSSTDTQYF. The CDR3 DNA reads TGCAGTGCTAGGGGGGCTCTGGGAGGTAGCAGCACAGATACGCAGTATTTT.

This clonotype was observed many times. The rearrangement links TRBV5-1 to TRBJ2-5; 9 nucleotides line up with TRBD2. The CDR3 consists of 13 residues. The germline gives CDR1 SGHRS, CDR2 YFSETQ. With V trimmed by 2 bases and J by 4 bases, 0 bases remained unmatched. The CDR3 sequence: CASSLLAGETQYF. Here the CDR3 DNA reads TGCGCCAGCAGCTTACTAGCGGGAGAGACCCAGTACTTC.

This clonotype was recorded a few times. The chain uses TRBV5-6 and TRBJ1-1, with TRBD1 matching 10 bases. V gave up 7 bases and J gave up 4 bases; unmatched junction bases: 7. The CDR3 totals 14 residues. From germline, CDR1 is SGHDT and CDR2 YYEEEE. CDR3 residues: CASLDRGPSTEAFF. In DNA form, the CDR3 reads TGTGCCAGCCTTGACAGGGGGCCGAGCACTGAAGCTTTCTTT.

There are many counts of this clonotype. The chain is built from TRBV12-3 or TRBV12-4 and TRBJ2-3; D gene uncertain. Trimming cost V 7 bases and J 2 bases, with 4 bases left between them. The CDR3 length is 11 residues. CDR3 region: CASTHTDTQYF. DNA of the CDR3: TGTGCCAGCACCCACACAGATACGCAGTATTTT.

This clonotype has more than one count but fewer than ten. V gene TRBV20-1 combines with J gene TRBJ1-5; D not certain. Germline loops: CDR1 DFQATT, CDR2 SNEGSKA (reference sequence). Trimming shortened V by 3 bases and J by 0 bases, and 12 bases separated the two germline ends. CDR3 size: 15 residues. CDR3 in amino acids: CSASSGSYSNQPQHF. The CDR3 DNA is TGCAGTGCTAGTTCTGGCAGCTATAGCAATCAGCCCCAGCATTTT.